This T cell receptor (beta chain) was documented in a study of T cells in Graves' hyperthyroidism and ophthalmopathy. TCR beta CDR3 regions were amplified from RNA. HTBI primers were the set used in a first-round RT-PCR of the TCR CDR3. TCRdb reprocessed the multiplex PCR reads with MiXCR, giving one entry per CDR3 protein. The sample contains about 300,000 distinct CDR3 sequences, about 19% of which appear only once. The length of the CDR3 is 15 residues. Germline V CDR1 and CDR2: MNHEY, SMNVEV (reference sequence). Trimming pared 6 bases from V and 2 bases from J, leaving 14 bases between. Sequences were obtained from blood. The chain uses TRBV27 and TRBJ2-1, with no clear D. The sequence came from a man in his fifties or sixties with Graves' ophthalmopathy. The DNA for the CDR3 is TGTGCCAGCAGACGGGCCTCAACACCCTACAATGAGCAGTTCTTC. Its protein is CASRRASTPYNEQFF.